These T cell receptor beta chains were read from a single sample in a study of vaccination effects on CD4 cells after COVID-19. Clones were read by immunoSEQ multiplex PCR, and TCRdb kept only the in-frame ones, dropping some. The sample includes about 21,000 clones, approximately 77% seen only once; the top ten take just under 20%. These receptors are not linked to any known antigen. This sample comprised CD4+ T cells from PBMCs cultured with HCoV-NL63 spike peptides, obtained before COVID-19 vaccination. The receptors derive from a human donor who received a COVID-19 vaccine. CDR3s leave out the opening cysteine and the closing phenylalanine or tryptophan. The order of the fields is J gene, V gene, CDR3 protein.

j_gene: TRBJ1-2
v_gene: TRBV6-5
CDR3aa: ATRNVGGRHGYT

j_gene: TRBJ1-4
v_gene: TRBV18
CDR3aa: ASSPQGTGEKLF

j_gene: TRBJ1-5
v_gene: TRBV21-1
CDR3aa: ASSETGNRPQH

j_gene: TRBJ1-4
v_gene: TRBV7-2
CDR3aa: ASSTGDGGPVEKLF

j_gene: TRBJ1-2
v_gene: TRBV30
CDR3aa: AWDRGIYT

j_gene: TRBJ2-1
v_gene: TRBV28
CDR3aa: ASSLRGRLLREPPYNEQF

j_gene: TRBJ1-4
v_gene: TRBV6-6
CDR3aa: ASLKGAMSEKLF

j_gene: TRBJ2-1
v_gene: TRBV4-1
CDR3aa: ASSSFSKNNEQF

j_gene: TRBJ1-5
v_gene: TRBV7-9
CDR3aa: ASSPGQGGQPQH

j_gene: TRBJ2-7
v_gene: TRBV5-1
CDR3aa: ASSSQPAGPATEQY

j_gene: TRBJ2-6
v_gene: TRBV27
CDR3aa: ASSPGRPPGANVLT